A single sample gave rise to the 17 T cell receptor beta chains below, sequenced in a study. TCRdb re-called the RT-PCR reads through MiXCR, storing one row per CDR3 protein. The top ten clones hold 3% to 4.5% of a sample with more than 600,000 distinct CDR3 sequences, approximately 15% of them seen once. Sequencing input: memory CD4+ T cells from blood. The receptors originated from a female donor in good health, serving as a healthy control.

The chain links TRBV24-1 to TRBJ2-5; the match to TRBD1 covers 8 bases. The V segment lost 4 bases and the J segment 4 bases; nucleotides outside the gene matches: 16. Germline assignment: CDR1 KGHDR and CDR2 SFDVKD. The CDR3 spans 18 residues. CDR3: CATSDPPGGQGAGETQYF. In DNA form, the CDR3 reads TGTGCCACCAGTGACCCCCCAGGCGGGCAGGGGGCTGGAGAGACCCAGTACTTC.

The chain is built from TRBV20-1 and TRBJ1-2, with D tentatively TRBD1 (5 bases). The CDR3 totals 15 residues. V lost 1 base, J lost 8 bases, and 20 bases lay in between. From germline, CDR1 is DFQATT and CDR2 SNEGSKA (reference sequence). CDR3 loop: CSARATLGGADGYTF. The DNA of the CDR3 is TGCAGTGCTAGAGCCACCTTGGGAGGGGCTGACGGCTACACCTTC.

Of note for this clonotype: One end of the junction does not line up with germline, which may come from a read error. The chain couples TRBV4-3 to TRBJ1-2; 7 bases agree with TRBD1. CDR3 length equals 16 residues. Germline V gene lookup returns CDR1 LGHNA and CDR2 YSLEER. The CDR3 DNA is TGCGCCAGCAGCCAAGCGGGACAGACTCATTTTTGGGGCTACAACTTC. The encoded protein is CASSQAGQTHFWGYNF.

This chain joins TRBV5-1 and TRBJ1-1; D remains unclear. The germline V gene encodes CDR1 SGHRS and CDR2 YFSETQ. The CDR3 spans 12 residues. Trimming left V 4 bases short and J 4 bases short, with 8 bases between. DNA for the CDR3: TGCGCCAGCAGCGTGGTCGGCACTGAAGCTTTCTTT. This gives the protein CASSVVGTEAFF.

This chain connects TRBV1 to TRBJ2-5; TRBD1 is taken as the D call from the table, unchecked against the DNA. TRBV1 is noted as a pseudogene. The CDR3 consists of 16 residues. CDR3 in DNA: TGCACCAGCAGCCAAGATCTAGGAGGGGGACAAGAGACCCAGTACTTC. Its translation: CTSSQDLGGGQETQYF.

Ten or more counts support this clonotype. The chain recombines TRBV7-2 with TRBJ1-1; D unresolved. From germline, CDR1 is SGHTA and CDR2 FQGNSA. The V and J ends lost 6 bases and 0 bases respectively, with 8 bases between them. The CDR3 length is 13 residues. The CDR3 protein is CASSWTLNTEAFF. The CDR3 DNA sequence: TGTGCCAGCAGTTGGACTCTGAACACTGAAGCTTTCTTT. The variable domain in full, with the rest retrieved from reference TRBV7-2 and TRBJ1-1, is GAGVSQSPSNKVTEKGKDVELRCDPISGHTALYWYRQSLGQGLEFLIYFQGNSAPDKSGLPSDRFSAERTGGSVSTLTIQRTQQEDSAVYLCASSWTLNTEAFFGQGTRLTVV.

The sample holds a few counts of this clonotype. The chain has TRBV5-1 and TRBJ2-6; 7 bases match TRBD1. The junction had 4 bases not matched to a gene; V was cut back by 4 bases and J by 3 bases. This CDR3 has 15 amino acids. Germline V gives CDR1 SGHRS, CDR2 YFSETQ. CDR3 loop: CASSLTGNGANVLTF. CDR3 nucleotide sequence: TGCGCCAGCAGCCTGACAGGGAATGGGGCCAACGTCCTGACTTTC.

The chain links TRBV19 to TRBJ1-5; a possible D gene is TRBD1 (5 bases). Per germline, CDR1 LNHDA and CDR2 SQIVND (reference sequence). Trimming took off 7 bases at V and 7 bases at J, with 17 bases between the two ends. CDR3 length equals 14 residues. CDR3 nucleotides: TGTGCCAGTACTAGGATGGGCAGGGACCAGCCCCAGCATTTT. Translated: CASTRMGRDQPQHF.

The chain joins TRBV27 to TRBJ2-3; D not resolved. Germline loops: CDR1 MNHEY, CDR2 SMNVEV (reference sequence). The CDR3 has 14 residues. Trimming pared 4 bases from V and 0 bases from J, leaving 8 bases between. In DNA form, the CDR3 reads TGTGCCAGCAGTTACAGAGACAGCACAGATACGCAGTATTTT. Its protein product is CASSYRDSTDTQYF.

V gene TRBV12-3 or TRBV12-4 combines with J gene TRBJ1-2, with a weak D call TRBD1 (5 bases). The CDR3 is 13 amino acids. Trimming left V 3 bases short and J 8 bases short, with 13 bases between. The DNA for the CDR3 is TGTGCCAGCAGTTTGGCAGGGTTGGCAGGCTACACCTTC. Protein sequence: CASSLAGLAGYTF.

V gene TRBV5-1 combines with J gene TRBJ2-3, with unresolved D. Germline CDR1 SGHRS, CDR2 YFSETQ. Trimming took off 1 base at V and 3 bases at J, with 9 bases between the two ends. This CDR3 is 14 amino acids long. The DNA for the CDR3 is TGCGCCAGCAGCTTGAGCGAACAGACAGATACGCAGTATTTT. Protein sequence: CASSLSEQTDTQYF.

This rearrangement joins TRBV5-1 to TRBJ2-1; 9 positions agree with TRBD2. The CDR3 covers 15 residues. V shed 6 bases and J 6 bases; nucleotides not matched to a gene: 10. Germline CDR1 reads SGHRS; CDR2 reads YFSETQ. This CDR3 reads CASNPGLAGSNEQFF. The CDR3 DNA is TGCGCCAGCAACCCTGGGCTAGCGGGGTCCAATGAGCAGTTCTTC.

This clonotype was seen a handful of times. V gene TRBV7-3 combines with J gene TRBJ2-1; 7 bases align to TRBD1. Germline CDR1 SGHTA, CDR2 FQGTGA. This CDR3 has 13 residues. J lost 3 bases, V lost 6 bases, and 2 bases had no gene match. CDR3 amino acids: CASRQGVYNEQFF. The CDR3, as DNA: TGTGCCAGCAGGCAGGGGGTCTACAATGAGCAGTTCTTC.

The V gene is TRBV7-2, the J gene TRBJ2-5; maybe TRBD2 (5 bases). CDR1 is SGHTA, CDR2 FQGNSA, per germline. V was cut by 1 base and J by 5 bases, with 17 bases left in between. This CDR3 contains 16 residues. The CDR3 here is CASSLGFRVPGETQYF. The CDR3 DNA reads TGTGCCAGCAGCTTAGGCTTCCGGGTGCCGGGGGAGACCCAGTACTTC.

The chain links TRBV6-5 to TRBJ2-1, with D unclear. The CDR3 totals 14 residues. V was pared by 2 bases and J by 3 bases, with 8 bases between. Germline assignment: CDR1 MNHEY and CDR2 SVGAGI. The CDR3 nucleotides are TGTGCCAGCAGTTACCAGGCCCGCTACAATGAGCAGTTCTTC. This codes for CASSYQARYNEQFF.

Here the CDR3 DNA reads TGTGCCAGCAGCCAAGAGTCGGGGATCACCGGGGAGCTGTTTTTT. Encoded protein: CASSQESGITGELFF. This chain uses TRBV3-1 with TRBJ2-2; maybe TRBD2 (5 bases). The ends were cut back, 0 bases at V and 4 bases at J, with 9 bases in the middle. This CDR3 is built from 15 residues. Germline assignment: CDR1 LGHDT and CDR2 YNNKEL (reference sequence).

This clonotype has ten or more counts. The V and J genes are TRBV6-5 and TRBJ1-2, with 11 bases lining up with TRBD1. Looked up from germline, CDR1 is MNHEY and CDR2 is SVGAGI. Trimming took 8 bases from V and 4 from J; bases not matched to a gene: 6. The CDR3 spans 14 residues. The CDR3 DNA is TGTGCCAGCCGGACAGGGGGCGCGGGCTATGGCTACACCTTC. The encoded protein is CASRTGGAGYGYTF.